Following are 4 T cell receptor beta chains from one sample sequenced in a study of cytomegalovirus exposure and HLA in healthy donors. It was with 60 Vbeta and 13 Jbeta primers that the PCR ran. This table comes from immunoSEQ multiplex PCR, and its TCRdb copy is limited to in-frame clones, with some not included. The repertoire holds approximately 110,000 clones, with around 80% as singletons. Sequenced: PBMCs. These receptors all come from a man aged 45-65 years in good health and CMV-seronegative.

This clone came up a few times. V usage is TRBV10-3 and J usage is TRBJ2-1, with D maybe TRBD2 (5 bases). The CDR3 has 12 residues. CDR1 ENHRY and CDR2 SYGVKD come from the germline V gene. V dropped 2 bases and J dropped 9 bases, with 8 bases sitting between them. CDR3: CAISEAGTEQFF. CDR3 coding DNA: TGTGCCATCAGTGAGGCGGGCACTGAGCAGTTCTTC.

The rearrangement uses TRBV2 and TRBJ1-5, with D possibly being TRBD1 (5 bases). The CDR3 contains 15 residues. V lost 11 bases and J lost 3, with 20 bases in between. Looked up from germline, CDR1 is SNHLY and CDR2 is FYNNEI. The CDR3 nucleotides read TGTGCCTCCGCGGGGCTCCCGGGGGTCAATCAGCCCCAGCATTTT. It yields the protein CASAGLPGVNQPQHF.

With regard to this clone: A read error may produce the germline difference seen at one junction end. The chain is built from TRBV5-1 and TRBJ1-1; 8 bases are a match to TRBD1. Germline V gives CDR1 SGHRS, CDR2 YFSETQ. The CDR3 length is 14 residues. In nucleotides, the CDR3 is TGCGCCAGCAGCGGGGGGGACAGGAGGTCTGAGGCTTTCTTT. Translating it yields CASSGGDRRSEAFF.

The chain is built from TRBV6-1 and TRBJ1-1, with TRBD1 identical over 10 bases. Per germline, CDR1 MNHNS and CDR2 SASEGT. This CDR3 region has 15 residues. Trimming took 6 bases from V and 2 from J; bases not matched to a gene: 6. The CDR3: CASRPRDRGNTEAFF. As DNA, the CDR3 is TGTGCCAGCAGACCCAGGGACAGGGGAAACACTGAAGCTTTCTTT.